A selection of T cell receptor beta chains follows, all from one sample in a study of T cell repertoires in cytomegalovirus infection. No antigens are known for them. TCRdb called the reads again in MiXCR, with one record for every CDR3 protein. The table has some 900,000 distinct CDR3 sequences, 30% to 35% seen once; the top ten hold roughly 12%. The sample was cultured CD8+ T cells from PBMCs, taken from culture after CMV antigen stimulation. Source of these receptors: a human donor in good health (CMV status not recorded). Some clones in this sample may be carry-over from other donors' samples. CDR3s include the opening cysteine and the closing phenylalanine or tryptophan. D genes are given only for firm matches. Some rows have no size entry. The others give once, few or many, or a class for an expanded clone.

v_gene,d_gene,abundance,j_gene,CDR3aa,CDR3nt
TRBV6-2/TRBV6-3,-,-,TRBJ2-1,CASSYVGTYNEQFF,TGTGCCAGCAGTTACGTGGGGACTTACAATGAGCAGTTCTTC
TRBV6-2/TRBV6-3,TRBD2,-,TRBJ2-5,CASSYPGLAGGPQETQYF,TGTGCCAGCAGTTATCCGGGACTAGCGGGGGGCCCCCAAGAGACCCAGTACTTC
TRBV6-5,-,-,TRBJ2-7,CASSSGVKAYEQYF,TGTGCCAGCAGTTCCGGGGTGAAAGCCTACGAGCAGTACTTC
TRBV7-8,TRBD1,many,TRBJ2-2,CASSEQGAGELFF,TGTGCCAGCAGCGAACAGGGGGCCGGGGAGCTGTTTTTT
TRBV7-9,-,-,TRBJ2-1,CASSLVDKGSYNEQFF,TGTGCCAGCAGCTTAGTCGACAAGGGCTCCTACAATGAGCAGTTCTTC
TRBV7-2,-,-,TRBJ2-5,CANSPGVYQETQYF,TGTGCCAACAGCCCGGGGGTTTACCAAGAGACCCAGTACTTC
TRBV7-8,TRBD1,few,TRBJ1-2,CASSTRTGEYGYTF,TGTGCCAGCAGCACCCGGACAGGGGAGTATGGCTACACCTTC
TRBV6-6,TRBD1,-,TRBJ2-3,CASSRQGVTDTQYF,TGTGCCAGCAGCCGACAGGGGGTCACAGATACGCAGTATTTT
TRBV12-3/TRBV12-4,TRBD1,few,TRBJ1-2,CASTTGGWGYTF,TGTGCCAGCACCACAGGGGGTTGGGGCTACACCTTC
TRBV5-6,-,few,TRBJ1-1,CASSLFLGPLNTEAFF,TGTGCCAGCAGCTTGTTCTTAGGGCCCCTGAACACTGAAGCTTTCTTT
TRBV6-1,-,few,TRBJ1-4,CASSDSEAATNEKLFF,TGTGCCAGCAGTGATTCCGAGGCTGCAACTAATGAAAAACTGTTTTTT
TRBV28,-,-,TRBJ2-4,CASSWGLLRRQNIQYF,TGTGCCAGCAGCTGGGGCTTACTGAGGCGGCAAAACATTCAGTACTTC
TRBV2,TRBD1,-,TRBJ1-3,CASSEWDRVTGNTIYF,TGTGCCAGCAGTGAATGGGACAGGGTTACCGGAAACACCATATATTTT
TRBV4-1,-,few,TRBJ2-5,CASSQDGLYQETQYF,TGCGCCAGCAGCCAAGATGGCTTGTACCAAGAGACCCAGTACTTC
TRBV7-8,-,-,TRBJ2-5,CASSFLRGQETQYF,TGTGCCAGCAGCTTTCTTCGCGGCCAAGAGACCCAGTACTTC
TRBV5-1,-,-,TRBJ2-2,CASSLVLGNTGELFF,TGCGCCAGCAGCTTGGTTTTAGGGAACACCGGGGAGCTGTTTTTT
TRBV6-6,TRBD2,-,TRBJ2-1,CASSPQVAGGLYNEQFF,TGTGCCAGCAGTCCTCAGGTAGCGGGGGGGCTCTACAATGAGCAGTTCTTC
TRBV27,TRBD1,-,TRBJ1-2,CASSPGTGALYGYTF,TGTGCCAGCAGTCCCGGGACAGGAGCCTTATATGGCTACACCTTC
TRBV2,TRBD1,-,TRBJ1-5,CASRGQDYSNQPQQF,TGTGCCAGCAGGGGACAGGACTATAGCAATCAGCCCCAGCAGTTT
TRBV7-8,-,-,TRBJ2-2,CASSSRGWTGELFF,TGTGCCAGCAGCTCTCGCGGGTGGACCGGGGAGCTGTTTTTT
TRBV20-1,-,-,TRBJ1-1,CSARPSDSLQAFF,TGCAGTGCTAGACCGTCGGACAGCCTACAAGCTTTCTTT
TRBV11-2,TRBD1,few,TRBJ1-1,CASSRPDRLNTEAFF,TGTGCCAGCAGCCGACCGGACAGGTTGAACACTGAAGCTTTCTTT
TRBV28,-,few,TRBJ1-6,CASSTSSFRDGDSPLHF,TGTGCCAGCAGCACATCAAGCTTTAGGGACGGGGATTCACCCCTCCACTTT
TRBV15,-,few,TRBJ1-2,CATSETATASLGYGYTF,TGTGCCACCAGTGAGACCGCCACTGCATCTTTAGGCTATGGCTACACCTTC
TRBV10-3,TRBD2,-,TRBJ2-1,CAISESTSGVYNEQFF,TGTGCCATCAGTGAGTCGACTAGCGGGGTCTACAATGAGCAGTTCTTC
TRBV7-6,TRBD1,many,TRBJ1-1,CASSLGDRGTEAFF,TGTGCCAGCAGCTTAGGCGACAGGGGAACTGAAGCTTTCTTT
TRBV11-2,-,-,TRBJ2-3,CASSPMGRGGTDTQYF,TGTGCCAGCAGCCCCATGGGGCGGGGCGGCACAGATACGCAGTATTTT
TRBV9,TRBD1,-,TRBJ1-1,CASSVSSETGGNTEAFF,TGTGCCAGCAGCGTCAGTTCCGAGACAGGGGGGAACACTGAAGCTTTCTTT
TRBV5-6,-,once,TRBJ1-2,CASSSGQGPNYGYTF,TGTGCCAGCAGCTCGGGTCAGGGTCCTAACTATGGCTACACCTTC
TRBV28,TRBD2,many,TRBJ2-1,CASSFSGGTLEQFF,TGTGCCAGCAGTTTCAGCGGGGGGACACTTGAGCAGTTCTTC
TRBV5-6,-,few,TRBJ2-7,CASSLTGPTFTYEQYF,TGTGCCAGCAGCTTGACGGGACCTACTTTTACCTACGAGCAGTACTTC
TRBV6-5,-,-,TRBJ1-5,CASSPNWGEDLYWYSNQPQHF,TGTGCCAGCAGTCCTAATTGGGGGGAGGATCTTTATTGGTATAGCAATCAGCCCCAGCATTTT
TRBV10-3,-,-,TRBJ1-1,CAISESTGGTVWAFF,TGTGCCATCAGTGAGTCGACCGGGGGGACGGTCTGGGCTTTCTTT
TRBV6-1,TRBD1,-,TRBJ2-3,CASSEGDRATDTQYF,TGTGCCAGCAGTGAAGGTGACAGGGCCACAGATACGCAGTATTTT
TRBV12-3/TRBV12-4,TRBD1,few,TRBJ1-2,CASSPRGTGTEGYTF,TGTGCCAGCAGTCCAAGGGGGACAGGGACTGAAGGCTACACCTTC
TRBV2,TRBD1,-,TRBJ2-2,CASRGPRDRVNTGELFF,TGTGCCAGCAGGGGACCCAGGGACAGGGTCAACACCGGGGAGCTGTTTTTT
TRBV2,TRBD2,-,TRBJ2-5,CASSEISGGLQETQYF,TGTGCCAGCAGTGAAATCAGCGGGGGTTTACAAGAGACCCAGTACTTC
TRBV29-1,-,few,TRBJ1-1,CSVEPGTNTEAFF,TGCAGCGTTGAACCGGGCACGAACACTGAAGCTTTCTTT
TRBV6-5,-,-,TRBJ2-7,CASSYFTGEDEQYF,TGTGCCAGCAGTTACTTTACAGGGGAGGACGAGCAGTACTTC
TRBV15,-,-,TRBJ2-2,CATSRDWDTGELFF,TGTGCCACCAGCAGAGACTGGGACACCGGGGAGCTGTTTTTT
TRBV7-3,TRBD2,many,TRBJ2-5,CASSLEGLAGGPRETQYF,TGTGCCAGCAGCTTAGAAGGACTAGCGGGGGGGCCGAGGGAGACCCAGTACTTC
TRBV11-1,-,-,TRBJ1-6,CASSSVHNSPLHF,TGTGCCAGCAGTTCGGTACATAATTCACCCCTCCACTTT
TRBV4-1,-,-,TRBJ1-5,CASSQVTGRYSNQPQHF,TGCGCCAGCAGCCAAGTTACTGGCCGTTATAGCAATCAGCCCCAGCATTTT
TRBV12-3/TRBV12-4,-,few,TRBJ1-5,CASSHGTLSNQPQHF,TGTGCCAGCAGCCATGGGACACTTAGCAATCAGCCCCAGCATTTT
TRBV29-1,-,once,TRBJ2-1,CSVDPILAPSSYNEQFF,TGCAGCGTTGATCCCATTCTAGCGCCAAGCTCCTACAATGAGCAGTTCTTC
TRBV6-6,-,once,TRBJ2-3,CASSYSAFGTENTDTQYF,TGTGCCAGCAGTTACTCGGCCTTTGGGACGGAGAACACAGATACGCAGTATTTT